Shown below are 13 T cell receptor beta chains from a single sample sequenced in a study of cytomegalovirus exposure and HLA in healthy donors. The PCR had 60 Vbeta and 13 Jbeta primers. The repertoire was sequenced with immunoSEQ multiplex PCR; TCRdb's copy has only in-frame clones and lacks some. The sample includes roughly 150,000 clones, over 75% of them seen just once. Input material: PBMCs. Receptors originate from a male donor in good health and CMV-seronegative.

In this sample, this clone turned up once. The chain couples TRBV6-1 to TRBJ2-7; no clear D. The CDR3 contains 13 residues. Looked up from germline, CDR1 is MNHNS and CDR2 is SASEGT. The V and J ends lost 5 bases and 2 bases respectively, with 10 bases between them. This chain's CDR3 is CASSLGQTYEQYF. The CDR3 region has the DNA TGTGCCAGCAGTCTGGGCCAGACCTACGAGCAGTACTTC.

J is TRBJ2-7 and V is TRBV25-1, with TRBD2 matching 7 bases. Germline trimming cut 0 bases from V and 7 bases from J; bases unmatched to any gene: 6. The CDR3 runs 14 residues. Germline loops: CDR1 MGHDK, CDR2 SYGVNS. Written as DNA, the CDR3 is TGTGCCAGCAGTGAATATGGGGGGGTGCGGGAGCAGTACTTC. It is translated as CASSEYGGVREQYF.

In this sample, this clone turned up a few times. V and J are TRBV11-2 and TRBJ2-3; D is ambiguous. The V end lost 0 bases, the J end lost 4 bases, and 5 bases lay between the germline ends. Germline V gene lookup returns CDR1 SGHAT and CDR2 FQNNGV. The CDR3 is made up of 13 amino acids. The CDR3 spells CASSLDRPDTQYF. The CDR3 DNA is TGTGCCAGCAGCTTAGATCGTCCAGATACGCAGTATTTT. Full variable domain (outside the CDR3, taken from reference TRBV11-2 and TRBJ2-3): EAGVAQSPRYKIIEKRQSVAFWCNPISGHATLYWYQQILGQGPKLLIQFQNNGVVDDSQLPKDRFSAERLKGVDSTLKIQPAKLEDSAVYLCASSLDRPDTQYFGPGTRLTVL.

In this sample, this clone turned up a few times. The V call is TRBV21-1, the J call TRBJ1-2; the listed D gene, TRBD1, was not tested against the DNA. TRBV21-1 is listed as a pseudogene. This CDR3 contains 14 residues. For the CDR3, the DNA is TGTGCCAGCAGCCGCCGGGACAGGAACTATGGCTACACCTTC. This gives the protein CASSRRDRNYGYTF.

The rearrangement joins TRBV5-1 to TRBJ2-7; 8 nucleotides agree with TRBD1. CDR1 and CDR2 (germline): SGHRS, YFSETQ. The V gene end was trimmed by 4 bases and the J gene end by 3 bases; junction bases not matched to a gene: 6. The CDR3 covers 14 residues. The chain's CDR3 is CASSHDRGRYEQYF. CDR3 nucleotide sequence: TGCGCCAGCAGCCACGACAGGGGCCGCTACGAGCAGTACTTC.

The chain is built from TRBV27 and TRBJ2-1, with 10 positions matching TRBD2. V was pared by 6 bases and J by 0 bases, with 5 bases of the junction left unmatched. The CDR3 is 16 residues long. Germline CDR1 MNHEY, CDR2 SMNVEV (reference sequence). CDR3 in amino acids: CASSPIAGGSYNEQFF. The CDR3 nucleotides are TGTGCCAGCAGCCCTATAGCGGGGGGCTCCTACAATGAGCAGTTCTTC.

The chain joins TRBV30 to TRBJ1-2; 10 bases map to TRBD1. This CDR3 comprises 14 residues. Germline-derived CDR1 and CDR2 are GTSNPN and SVGIG (reference sequence). V lost 7 bases, J lost 0 bases, and 5 bases stayed unmatched. The CDR3 DNA is TGTGCCTTCTCCGGGACAGGGGCTAACTATGGCTACACCTTC. The encoded protein is CAFSGTGANYGYTF.

The chain uses TRBV5-6 and TRBJ1-5, with D perhaps matching TRBD1 (5 bases). The CDR3 has 16 amino acids. Germline values: CDR1 SGHDT, CDR2 YYEEEE. V dropped 4 bases and J dropped 2 bases, with 16 bases sitting between them. This chain's CDR3 is CASSQRRREGNQPQHF. The CDR3 nucleotides are TGTGCCAGCAGCCAAAGGCGCAGGGAGGGCAATCAGCCCCAGCATTTT.

The genes are TRBV6-1 and TRBJ2-1; 8 bases match TRBD2. Trimming at V came to 4 bases and at J to 0 bases, leaving 14 bases not matched to a gene. This CDR3 has 19 residues. Germline V gives CDR1 MNHNS, CDR2 SASEGT. CDR3 nucleotides: TGTGCCAGCAGTGGCGACACTGTAGCGGGATCGAGCTCCTACAATGAGCAGTTCTTC. Protein sequence: CASSGDTVAGSSSYNEQFF.

The chain has TRBV10-3 and TRBJ2-7, with D unresolved. Trimming took off 4 bases at V and 2 bases at J, with 3 bases between the two ends. From germline, CDR1 is ENHRY and CDR2 SYGVKD. CDR3 length equals 11 residues. The CDR3 DNA follows: TGTGCCATCAGTGGGCCCTACGAGCAGTACTTC. This encodes CAISGPYEQYF.

This clone appeared once. The chain combines TRBV21-1 with TRBJ2-3; TRBD1, the table's D call, was not compared with the DNA. TRBV21-1 is a documented pseudogene. The CDR3 has 14 residues. In DNA, the CDR3 is TGTGCCAGCAGCGGCCGGGACATCACAGATACGCAGTATTTT. Translated: CASSGRDITDTQYF.

This chain uses TRBV14 with TRBJ2-1; D unclear. Deletions cut 0 bases from V and 3 bases from J, with 9 bases between. The CDR3 is 15 amino acids. Germline V CDR1 and CDR2: SGHDN, FVKESK. CDR3 in DNA: TGTGCCAGCAGCCAAGAGGTGAATAGCTACAATGAGCAGTTCTTC. Translation: CASSQEVNSYNEQFF. The full variable domain, in which reference TRBV14 and TRBJ2-1 provide the parts outside the CDR3, is EAGVTQFPSHSVIEKGQTVTLRCDPISGHDNLYWYRRVMGKEIKFLLHFVKESKQDESGMPNNRFLAERTGGTYSTLKVQPAELEDSGVYFCASSQEVNSYNEQFFGPGTRLTVL.

The chain recombines TRBV5-1 with TRBJ2-3, with D tentatively TRBD2 (6 bases). Germline CDR1 SGHRS, CDR2 YFSETQ. Trimming took off 4 bases at V and 0 bases at J, with 12 bases between the two ends. The CDR3 is made up of 15 amino acids. In DNA form, the CDR3 reads TGCGCCAGCAGCCCCGACGGGAGAAGCACAGATACGCAGTATTTT. Protein: CASSPDGRSTDTQYF.